The 7 T cell receptor beta chains below all came from one sample that was sequenced in a study of cytomegalovirus exposure and HLA in healthy donors. Primers included in the PCR were 60 Vbeta and 13 Jbeta primers. Clones were sequenced by immunoSEQ multiplex PCR, and TCRdb holds only the in-frame ones, with some missing. The sample comprises under 250,000 clones, roughly 79% of which are singletons, and about 1.9% rests with the top ten. The sequenced sample consisted of PBMCs. The receptors originated from a man aged 25 to 40 in good health and CMV-seronegative.

The table lists this clone with a few counts. The genes are TRBV9 and TRBJ2-3; the D gene is possibly TRBD1 (6 bases). Germline CDR1 SGDLS, CDR2 YYNGEE. Trimming removed 0 bases at V and 5 bases at J, with 13 bases between. CDR3 size: 15 residues. The CDR3 DNA sequence: TGTGCCAGCAGCGTAGAAGGGGGAGATAAAGATACGCAGTATTTT. It yields the protein CASSVEGGDKDTQYF.

The chain joins TRBV19 to TRBJ1-1, with a possible D match to TRBD1 (5 bases). The germline V and J ends were trimmed by 3 bases and 2 bases, with 13 bases remaining between them. The CDR3 loop spans 15 amino acids. Germline V CDR1 and CDR2: LNHDA, SQIVND (reference sequence). Here the CDR3 reads CASSMGRILNTEAFF. In DNA form, the CDR3 reads TGTGCCAGTAGTATGGGGCGGATATTAAACACTGAAGCTTTCTTT.

The CDR3 DNA reads as TGTGCCACCAGCAGAGATCAGGAGGGTTGGGACGAGCAGTACTTC. Its protein product is CATSRDQEGWDEQYF. The rearrangement joins TRBV15 to TRBJ2-7, with D perhaps TRBD2 (6 bases). Germline assignment: CDR1 LNHNV and CDR2 YYDKDF (reference sequence). The CDR3 is 15 amino acids. Trimming cost V 0 bases and J 5 bases, with 14 bases left between them. The full variable domain, in which reference TRBV15 and TRBJ2-7 provide the parts outside the CDR3, is DAMVIQNPRYQVTQFGKPVTLSCSQTLNHNVMYWYQQKSSQAPKLLFHYYDKDFNNEADTPDNFQSRRPNTSFCFLDIRSPGLGDTAMYLCATSRDQEGWDEQYFGPGTRLTVT.

The J gene is TRBJ1-1, the V gene TRBV19; D is perhaps TRBD1 (6 bases). The CDR3 runs to 19 residues. From germline, CDR1 is LNHDA and CDR2 SQIVND (reference sequence). Between the trimmed V and J ends, which lost 5 bases and 7 bases, there was a span of 32 bases. The CDR3 coding sequence is TGTGCCAGTAGTCCCGAGGGCAGGGGCTGGACCGAAAAGCTATATGAAGCTTTCTTT. It codes for CASSPEGRGWTEKLYEAFF.

The CDR3 DNA is TGTGCCAGCAGCGCCACGGCCTACGAGCAGTACTTC. Protein sequence: CASSATAYEQYF. The chain recombines TRBV13 with TRBJ2-7; no definite D call. The CDR3 is 12 residues long. Trimming cost V 5 bases and J 2 bases, with 7 bases left between them. Germline lookup yields CDR1 PRHDT and CDR2 FYEKMQ (reference sequence).

J is TRBJ1-1 and V is TRBV5-6; D unclear. The CDR3 runs to 16 residues. Trimming took off 0 bases at V and 1 base at J, with 13 bases between the two ends. The germline CDR1 and CDR2 sequences are SGHDT and YYEEEE. CDR3 amino acids: CASSLADGRKNTEAFF. The CDR3 DNA follows: TGTGCCAGCAGCTTGGCCGATGGCAGGAAGAACACTGAAGCTTTCTTT.

V gene TRBV11-2 combines with J gene TRBJ2-7, with 9 bases that match TRBD2. With 2 bases clipped from V and 0 bases from J, the junction kept 5 bases outside the gene matches. The germline V gene encodes CDR1 SGHAT and CDR2 FQNNGV. The CDR3 length is 16 residues. CDR3 sequence: CASSLSGGRASYEQYF. The CDR3, as DNA: TGTGCCAGCAGCTTATCCGGCGGGAGGGCCTCCTACGAGCAGTACTTC.